The rows below give T cell receptor beta chains drawn from one sample of a study of T-cell reconstitution after alpha-beta-depleted transplantation in children. MiXCR, applied by TCRdb to the PCR reads, yields one record per CDR3 protein. The table shows about 510,000 distinct CDR3 sequences, with about an eighth occurring only once. The specimen comprised PBMCs, mostly from graft donor cells, sampled 180 days after TCRalphabeta/CD19-depleted stem cell transplant. The receptors shown here come from a female patient between 2 and 15 years old who had a stem cell transplant for aplastic anemia, so the T cells may come from the graft donor. CDR3s include the opening cysteine and the closing phenylalanine or tryptophan. D genes are given only for firm matches. Size tells how often a clone was seen (once, few, many) or the class of an expanded clone, and some rows leave it out.

clone_size	j_call	cdr3_length	v_call	d_call	cdr3_nt	cdr3_aa
NA	TRBJ1-2	13	TRBV20-1	NA	TGCAGTGCTAGCTCAGGGGAAAACTATGGCTACACCTTC	CSASSGENYGYTF
NA	TRBJ2-3	15	TRBV20-1	TRBD2	TGCAGTGCTCGTATTGCGGGGGAGGAAACAGATACGCAGTATTTT	CSARIAGEETDTQYF
NA	TRBJ2-1	12	TRBV9	TRBD2	TGTGCCAGCAGCCCCCAGGGACTAGAGCAGTTCTTC	CASSPQGLEQFF
NA	TRBJ2-3	15	TRBV10-3	TRBD2	TGTGCCATCAAAGAACTAGCGGCCAGCACAGATACGCAGTATTTT	CAIKELAASTDTQYF
many	TRBJ2-7	14	TRBV6-2/TRBV6-3	TRBD1	TGTGCCAGCAGGCGGGACAGGGGAACCTACGAGCAGTACTTC	CASRRDRGTYEQYF
few	TRBJ2-5	14	TRBV2	NA	TGTGCCAGCAGTGATGCCAGGAGACAAGAGACCCAGTACTTC	CASSDARRQETQYF
few	TRBJ1-5	14	TRBV29-1	NA	TGCAGCGTGGTCGCAGGCTCTAGCAATCAGCCCCAGCATTTT	CSVVAGSSNQPQHF
few	TRBJ2-1	15	TRBV5-1	NA	TGCGCCAGCAGCTTGGAGAGCTCTGGATACAATGAGCAGTTCTTC	CASSLESSGYNEQFF
once	TRBJ1-1	16	TRBV21-1	NA	TGTGCCAGCAGCAATAGGTACGGTTGGACGAACACTGAAGCTTTCTTT	CASSNRYGWTNTEAFF
many	TRBJ2-1	14	TRBV5-1	NA	TGCGCCAGCAACCTCCTGCCCTCTTACAATGAGCAGTTCTTC	CASNLLPSYNEQFF
few	TRBJ2-7	17	TRBV7-2	NA	TGTGCCAGCAGCTTAAAGGCCGGGGGAGTTATCTCCTACGAGCAGTACTTC	CASSLKAGGVISYEQYF
NA	TRBJ1-1	14	TRBV4-2	NA	TGTGCCAGCAGCCAAGAAACCGGGAACACTGAAGCTTTCTTT	CASSQETGNTEAFF
many	TRBJ1-1	15	TRBV5-1	NA	TGCGCCAGCAGCTTGGCCGGGGGAATGAACACTGAAGCTTTCTTT	CASSLAGGMNTEAFF
few	TRBJ2-2	18	TRBV6-2/TRBV6-3	TRBD2	TGTGCCAGCATGGGGACTAGCGGGAACGACTGGAACACCGGGGAGCTGTTTTTT	CASMGTSGNDWNTGELFF
NA	TRBJ2-3	15	TRBV7-6	TRBD2	TGTGCCAGCAGCCTAGCGGGAGGGTGGGTAGATACGCAGTATTTT	CASSLAGGWVDTQYF
NA	TRBJ2-2	16	TRBV12-3/TRBV12-4	NA	TGTGCCAGCAGTTCCACAACTAAAGGGGAGGTCGGGGAGCTGTTTTTT	CASSSTTKGEVGELFF
NA	TRBJ2-1	16	TRBV12-3/TRBV12-4	TRBD2	TGTGCCAGCAGCTCTGGGACTACCGAACCGTACAATGAGCAGTTCTTC	CASSSGTTEPYNEQFF
few	TRBJ1-5	14	TRBV12-3/TRBV12-4	TRBD1	TGTGCCAGCAGGGAACAGGGGGAGGGTCAGCCCCAGCATTTT	CASREQGEGQPQHF
NA	TRBJ1-5	15	TRBV20-1	TRBD1	TGCAGTGCTAGCTGGACAGGGCGAGGCAATCAGCCCCAGCATTTT	CSASWTGRGNQPQHF
few	TRBJ2-1	16	TRBV9	TRBD2	TGTGCCAGCAGCGTATCTAGCGGGAGGCCCTACAATGAGCAGTTCTTC	CASSVSSGRPYNEQFF
few	TRBJ2-2	15	TRBV5-1	NA	TGCGCCAGCAGCCGGGAGCGGGTGAACACCGGGGAGCTGTTTTTT	CASSRERVNTGELFF
many	TRBJ2-7	17	TRBV28	TRBD1	TGTGCCAGCAGTTCCTATACCGGGACAGGGGCCGGCTGCGAGCAGTACTTC	CASSSYTGTGAGCEQYF
NA	TRBJ1-1	13	TRBV28	TRBD1	TGTGCCAGCAGTGACAGGGGGGACACTGAAGCTTTCTTT	CASSDRGDTEAFF
few	TRBJ1-1	13	TRBV15	TRBD1	TGTGCCACCAGCTGGACAGGGGGCGCCGGAGCTTTCTTT	CATSWTGGAGAFF
NA	TRBJ2-2	14	TRBV7-3	TRBD2	TGTGCCAGCAGAGGCGGGAGGGCGACCGGGGAGCTGTTTTTT	CASRGGRATGELFF
few	TRBJ1-5	13	TRBV20-1	NA	TGCAGTGCTAGTGGGGGGGTGGCTCAGCCCCAGCATTTT	CSASGGVAQPQHF
many	TRBJ1-4	15	TRBV7-9	TRBD1	TGTGCCAGCAGGCGCGGGGGACAGCCTAATGAAAAACTGTTTTTT	CASRRGGQPNEKLFF
few	TRBJ2-1	18	TRBV6-1	TRBD2	TGTGCCAGCATCTCATCCCGACTAGCGGGAGACTCCTACAATGAGCAGTTCTTC	CASISSRLAGDSYNEQFF
NA	TRBJ1-5	14	TRBV10-3	NA	TGTGCCATCAGTGAGTCAAAAGGGAATCAGCCCCAGCATTTT	CAISESKGNQPQHF
NA	TRBJ2-7	15	TRBV20-1	NA	TGCAGTGCTGACTCATTGACTAGGACGTCCGACGAGCAGTACTTC	CSADSLTRTSDEQYF
few	TRBJ1-2	10	TRBV29-1	NA	TGCAGCGTTGGTTACTATGGCTACACCTTC	CSVGYYGYTF
NA	TRBJ2-1	15	TRBV12-3/TRBV12-4	TRBD2	TGTGCCAGCAGTTTTTCTAGCGGGAACTACAATGAGCAGTTCTTC	CASSFSSGNYNEQFF